This T cell receptor beta chain was obtained from a study of blood T cell repertoires in COVID-19. Study information: COVID-19 samples, acute and convalescent, were from the United States, Italy and Spain. Sources were T cells, B-cell-depleted T cells, or PBMCs; the material itself was cDNA or gDNA.

Participants reported their clinical history, and cohort assignment relied on those reports. Original processing notes: Estimation of nucleated cell counts relied on the amplification of reference gene primers. TCRdb's copy holds only in-frame clones and misses some; the assay was immunoSEQ multiplex PCR. That table furnishes V, J and clone size, whereas the DNA furnished D and trimming. This sample carries 250,000 to 300,000 clones, more than 75% of them seen once, and the ten largest clones take under 3%. This CDR3 contains 13 residues. The V gene lost 7 bases and the J gene lost 7 bases, with 14 bases spanning the gap. CDR1 is MNHEY, CDR2 SMNVEV, per germline (reference sequence).

This TCR was recovered from a woman aged 40 to 50 with acute COVID-19. Sequencing used PBMCs or T cells enriched from blood (not recorded which). The V and J genes are TRBV27 and TRBJ1-3, with D possibly TRBD1 on 6 matching bases. The DNA for the CDR3 is TGTGCCAGCATGGCCGGGGGGGGCAACACCATATATTTT. Protein sequence: CASMAGGGNTIYF.